This T cell receptor beta chain was observed in a study of early T cells in non-severe SARS-CoV-2 infection. With 4 bases removed from V and 0 bases from J, the gap between germline ends came to 6 bases. The CDR3 runs 13 residues. CDR1 MNHEY and CDR2 SMNVEV come from the germline V gene (reference sequence). In its sample, this clonotype was seen a few times. TCRdb reanalysed the 5' RACE reads using MiXCR and keeps one entry per CDR3 protein. Of tens of thousands of distinct CDR3 sequences detected, less than 15% appear once; the ten largest clones hold around 9.6%. The chain recombines TRBV27 with TRBJ1-1; D gene ambiguous. Sequencing was carried out using whole blood. This receptor was obtained from an adult who was a healthcare worker with PCR-confirmed SARS-CoV-2 infection or an uninfected control (not recorded which). The CDR3 loop is CASSSRLNTEAFF. The DNA for the CDR3 is TGTGCCAGCAGTTCTAGGTTGAACACTGAAGCTTTCTTT.